What follows is one T cell receptor beta chain and its context. In terms of age and location, participants ranged from roughly 18 to 100 years and lived in about 25 US areas. Self-reported history from a screening survey and questionnaire set each donor's cohort. This sample is drawn from a study of blood T cell repertoires in COVID-19. Study in general: T cells, B-cell-depleted T cells, or PBMCs provided the cDNA or gDNA that served as material.

Original processing notes: The authors estimated nucleated cell counts from reference gene primer amplification. Profiling relied on immunoSEQ multiplex PCR, and the TCRdb table lists in-frame clones only, not all of them. V, J and clone size are taken as reported in that table, and D and trimming were inferred from the DNA itself. The table lists approximately 180,000 clones, around 85% of them singletons, with 5% to 7.5% in the top ten. Sample: PBMCs or T cells enriched from blood (not recorded which). This TCR derives from a man aged 40-49 years who had recovered from COVID-19.

The CDR3 sequence is CASTRGSGGNTIYF. The CDR3 coding sequence is TGTGCCAGCACTAGGGGAAGTGGTGGAAACACCATATATTTT. This chain uses TRBV6-5 with TRBJ1-3, with D possibly being TRBD1 (5 bases). Germline lookup yields CDR1 MNHEY and CDR2 SVGAGI. The CDR3 extends over 14 amino acids. V was cut by 7 bases and J by 3 bases, with 13 bases left in between.